This T cell receptor (beta chain) was retrieved from a study of Graves' ophthalmopathy and Graves' hyperthyroidism. TCR beta CDR3 amplification used RNA transcripts. The first-round RT-PCR employed HTBI primers together with the Qiagen OneStep RT-PCR kit. A multiplex PCR was then performed as the second round. In TCRdb, the multiplex PCR reads were re-called with MiXCR into one record per CDR3 protein. This sample yields 500,000 to 700,000 distinct CDR3 sequences, of which under 45% are seen a single time; 3.5% to 5% belongs to the top ten. Trimming removed 0 bases at V and 2 bases at J, with 5 bases between. The CDR3 sequence is 13 residues long. CDR1 SGHRS and CDR2 YFSETQ come from the germline V gene. On this clonotype: Because it lacks the conserved phenylalanine or tryptophan at the end, this CDR3 is likely a read error.

The specimen was peripheral blood or thyroid tissue (not recorded which). The TCR sequence derives from an adult man with Graves' hyperthyroidism. V gene TRBV5-1 combines with J gene TRBJ1-2; D unclear. This CDR3 reads CASSLDTNYGYTS. The CDR3 DNA reads as TGCGCCAGCAGCTTGGACACGAACTATGGCTACACCTCC.